This record concerns one T cell receptor (beta chain) sequence. Its antigen remains unidentified. Using immunoSEQ multiplex PCR, the repertoire was profiled, and TCRdb retains in-frame clones only, with some absent. Here the sample spans 200,000 or so clones, about 80% being singletons. The data are from a study of cytomegalovirus exposure and HLA in healthy donors. Study observations and caveats: Most TCRs appeared rarely, but some public TCRs recurred in many donors. TCR clusters originating in the first cohort tended to co-occur in the roughly 110 validation repertoires, according to a later analysis. Cytomegalovirus status was reportedly diagnosed by the classifier with high sensitivity and specificity.

The V gene's germline CDR1 is LNHDA and CDR2 SQIVND (reference sequence). Trimming cost V 6 bases and J 7 bases, with 13 bases left between them. This CDR3 has 13 residues. This receptor was obtained from a man aged 18 to 35 in good health and CMV-seropositive. The material sequenced was PBMCs. The V and J genes are TRBV19 and TRBJ2-1; D is perhaps TRBD2 (6 bases). CDR3 amino acids: CASSLGSANEQFF. The CDR3 DNA follows: TGTGCCAGTAGCCTCGGGAGTGCGAATGAGCAGTTCTTC.